Each of the 30 T cell receptor beta chains below was sequenced from the same sample in a study of blood T cell repertoires in COVID-19. Generated by immunoSEQ multiplex PCR, the TCRdb table keeps only in-frame clones and is missing some. Of about 68,000 clones in the sample, 80% to 85% are singletons; the top ten hold 7.5% to 9%. Source material: peripheral blood. These receptors all come from a man aged 45-65 years with active COVID-19.

The chain joins TRBV3-1 (or the pseudogene TRBV3-2) to TRBJ2-5, with TRBD1 matching over 11 bases. Looked up from germline, CDR1 is LGHDT and CDR2 is YNNKEL (reference sequence). The CDR3 is 13 residues long. V was pared by 6 bases and J by 5 bases, with 2 bases of the junction left unmatched. CDR3 loop: CASRGQGAETQYF. The CDR3 DNA follows: TGTGCCAGCAGAGGACAGGGGGCCGAGACCCAGTACTTC.

This chain joins TRBV7-4 and TRBJ1-5; D is uncertain. The CDR3 spans 15 residues. From germline, CDR1 is SGHVT and CDR2 SQSDAQ. V gave up 11 bases and J gave up 7 bases, with 24 bases separating them. CDR3 DNA sequence: TGTGCCCCTACCGTAGGGTCAGCGGGATGCCAGCCCCAGCATTTT. This codes for CAPTVGSAGCQPQHF.

The gene calls are TRBV4-3 and TRBJ2-1; 10 nucleotides align to TRBD2. V gave up 4 bases and J gave up 4 bases; unmatched junction bases: 10. The germline V gene encodes CDR1 LGHNA and CDR2 YSLEER. The CDR3 covers 17 residues. CDR3 sequence reads: CASSPGGLLAGYNEQFF. The CDR3 bases are TGCGCCAGCAGCCCAGGTGGGCTACTAGCGGGGTACAATGAGCAGTTCTTC.

The chain links TRBV30 to TRBJ1-2; a possible D gene is TRBD1 (5 bases). The V end was cut by 0 bases, the J end by 8 bases, with 13 bases between. CDR3 size: 13 residues. Germline V CDR1 and CDR2: GTSNPN, SVGIG (reference sequence). Here the CDR3 reads CAWSVLRGGGYTF. CDR3 sequence (DNA): TGTGCCTGGAGTGTACTAAGGGGAGGGGGCTACACCTTC.

This clone has a handful of counts. This sequence joins TRBV10-1 and TRBJ1-5; D gene unclear. Trimming left V 3 bases short and J 0 bases short, with 3 bases between. The CDR3 length is 13 residues. Germline lookup yields CDR1 WNHNN and CDR2 SYGVQD (reference sequence). CDR3: CASSDNSNQPQHF. As DNA, the CDR3 is TGCGCCAGCAGTGATAATAGCAATCAGCCCCAGCATTTT.

This rearrangement joins TRBV7-9 to TRBJ2-3; the D gene is possibly TRBD2 (5 bases). Trimming left V 5 bases short and J 6 bases short, with 18 bases between. The CDR3 extends over 15 amino acids. CDR1 and CDR2 from the germline V gene are SEHNR and FQNEAQ (reference sequence). DNA of the CDR3: TGTGCCAGCAGCCGCACTAGTACCCCCCGGGATACGCAGTATTTT. It is translated as CASSRTSTPRDTQYF.

This clone was counted once. The chain has TRBV18 and TRBJ1-5; maybe TRBD1 (5 bases). Germline V gene data show CDR1 as KGHSH and CDR2 as LQKENI. The CDR3 length is 17 residues. The V and J ends lost 2 bases and 2 bases respectively, with 16 bases between them. The CDR3 DNA reads TGTGCCAGCTCACCAGGGGGGTCCGGGGTTGGCAATCAGCCCCAGCATTTT. It is translated as CASSPGGSGVGNQPQHF.

The V call is TRBV19, the J call TRBJ2-1, with 10 nucleotides matching TRBD2. The CDR3 sequence is 16 residues long. Germline V gene data show CDR1 as LNHDA and CDR2 as SQIVND (reference sequence). V was pared by 3 bases and J by 6 bases, with 8 bases of the junction left unmatched. The CDR3 is CASSMSLSGRGNEQFF. The CDR3, as DNA: TGTGCCAGTAGTATGAGTTTAAGCGGGAGGGGCAATGAGCAGTTCTTC.

This chain joins TRBV9 and TRBJ2-3; the match to TRBD2 covers 11 bases. The CDR3 covers 16 residues. Trimming took 2 bases from V and 2 from J; bases not matched to a gene: 4. Germline V CDR1 and CDR2: SGDLS, YYNGEE. CDR3: CASSVGGLAATDTQYF. The CDR3 bases are TGTGCCAGCAGCGTTGGGGGACTAGCGGCCACAGATACGCAGTATTTT. Variable domain in full (rest from reference TRBV9 and TRBJ2-3): DSGVTQTPKHLITATGQRVTLRCSPRSGDLSVYWYQQSLDQGLQFLIQYYNGEERAKGNILERFSAQQFPDLHSELNLSSLELGDSALYFCASSVGGLAATDTQYFGPGTRLTVL.

The V gene is TRBV10-3, the J gene TRBJ2-3, with D tentatively TRBD2 (5 bases). This CDR3 spans 11 amino acids. CDR1 and CDR2 from the germline V gene are ENHRY and SYGVKD. The V end was cut by 6 bases, the J end by 8 bases, with 9 bases between. CDR3 sequence: CAISPEGTQYF. The CDR3 DNA follows: TGTGCCATCAGCCCCGAGGGTACGCAGTATTTT.

As regards this clone: One junction end disagrees with the germline gene, perhaps due to a read error. The rearrangement links TRBV30 to TRBJ2-3; 7 bases map to TRBD2. CDR1 GTSNPN and CDR2 SVGIG come from the germline V gene (reference sequence). The CDR3 contains 13 residues. This CDR3 reads CAWSPSPSGVESF. CDR3 DNA sequence: TGTGCCTGGAGTCCCTCCCCTAGCGGCGTAGAGAGTTTT.

The chain links TRBV11-2 to TRBJ1-3; perhaps TRBD1 as D (6 bases). Between the trimmed V and J ends, which lost 5 bases and 4 bases, there was a span of 18 bases. This CDR3 is built from 16 residues. In germline, CDR1 is SGHAT, CDR2 FQNNGV. The CDR3 DNA reads TGTGCCAGCAGCCCGCGGGGGCCCGGAGGGGGAAACACCATATATTTT. Translated, it gives CASSPRGPGGGNTIYF.

This clone appeared once. The rearrangement uses TRBV3-1 (or the pseudogene TRBV3-2) and TRBJ2-5; D may be TRBD1 (5 bases). Trimming took off 1 base at V and 7 bases at J, with 10 bases between the two ends. The CDR3 loop spans 13 amino acids. Germline CDR1 LGHDT, CDR2 YNNKEL (reference sequence). The CDR3 DNA reads TGTGCCAGCAGCCAAGGACAGTCGGGGACCCAGTACTTC. It codes for CASSQGQSGTQYF.

CDR3 in amino acids: CASSLGERGSSYNEQFF. In nucleotides, the CDR3 is TGTGCCAGCAGCTTAGGGGAGCGGGGAAGCTCCTACAATGAGCAGTTCTTC. This chain joins TRBV7-6 and TRBJ2-1; 7 positions agree with TRBD2. The CDR3 is made up of 17 amino acids. V lost 1 base, J lost 0 bases, and 6 bases stayed unmatched. Germline loops: CDR1 SGHVS, CDR2 FNYEAQ.

This sequence joins TRBV19 and TRBJ1-2, with no clear D. The ends were cut back, 3 bases at V and 3 bases at J, with 2 bases in the middle. This CDR3 contains 11 residues. Germline CDR1 is LNHDA and CDR2 is SQIVND (reference sequence). In DNA, the CDR3 is TGTGCCAGTAGTATCGACTATGGCTACACCTTC. Translation: CASSIDYGYTF.

V usage is TRBV7-9 and J usage is TRBJ2-4, with D perhaps TRBD2 (6 bases). V gave up 3 bases and J gave up 8 bases, with 20 bases separating them. The CDR3 totals 16 residues. Germline lookup yields CDR1 SEHNR and CDR2 FQNEAQ (reference sequence). In DNA form, the CDR3 reads TGTGCCAGCAGCTTCTCGGGGACTCCGGCGAGGGACATTCAGTACTTC. This gives the protein CASSFSGTPARDIQYF.

The CDR3 DNA is TGTGCCAGTAGTAATCTAGGTCGGGATTCAGAGCAGTACTTC. It is translated as CASSNLGRDSEQYF. The gene calls are TRBV19 and TRBJ2-7, with a weak D call TRBD2 (5 bases). The V gene lost 4 bases and the J gene lost 7 bases, with 17 bases spanning the gap. The CDR3 length is 14 residues. Germline loops: CDR1 LNHDA, CDR2 SQIVND (reference sequence).

V is TRBV3-1 (or the pseudogene TRBV3-2) and J is TRBJ2-1; 8 nucleotides match TRBD2. The CDR3 is 17 residues long. CDR1 is LGHDT, CDR2 YNNKEL, per germline (reference sequence). J was trimmed by 0 bases and V by 4 bases; bases with no gene match: 8. The CDR3 is CASSPHYSGSSYNEQFF. Written as DNA, the CDR3 is TGTGCCAGCAGCCCTCATTACAGCGGGAGCTCCTACAATGAGCAGTTCTTC.

J is TRBJ1-1 and V is TRBV6-5, with 10 bases that match TRBD1. This CDR3 is 15 amino acids long. V lost 3 bases, J lost 6 bases, and 7 bases stayed unmatched. CDR1 and CDR2 from the germline V gene are MNHEY and SVGAGI. CDR3 bases: TGTGCCAGCAGTTATTGGGACAGGGGTCGGGCTGAAGCTTTCTTT. Translated: CASSYWDRGRAEAFF.

In its sample, this clone was seen once. This CDR3 is CASSLVVRGNEQYF. DNA of the CDR3: TGCGCCAGCAGCTTGGTTGTCAGGGGCAACGAGCAGTACTTC. The chain joins TRBV5-1 to TRBJ2-7; a weak D match, TRBD1 (6 bases). Germline V gives CDR1 SGHRS, CDR2 YFSETQ. V lost 0 bases to trimming and J lost 5 bases, with 12 bases between them. CDR3 size: 14 residues.

The chain couples TRBV9 to TRBJ1-5; possible D gene TRBD1, 5 bases. Trimming took 0 bases from V and 4 from J, leaving 8 bases between them. The CDR3 contains 14 residues. In germline, CDR1 is SGDLS, CDR2 YYNGEE. In DNA form, the CDR3 reads TGTGCCAGCAGCGTAGGGGCAGGGAATCAGCCCCAGCATTTT. Translation gives CASSVGAGNQPQHF.

The gene calls are TRBV19 and TRBJ1-2; D is unresolved. Trimming took 5 bases from V and 0 from J, leaving 13 bases between them. The CDR3 is made up of 15 amino acids. The germline V gene has CDR1 LNHDA and CDR2 SQIVND (reference sequence). The CDR3 protein is CASSEGPGANYGYTF. CDR3 nucleotides: TGTGCCAGTAGTGAGGGCCCCGGAGCTAACTATGGCTACACCTTC.

The chain has TRBV15 and TRBJ2-1; D ambiguous. Trimming left V 0 bases short and J 0 bases short, with 9 bases between. The germline gives CDR1 LNHNV, CDR2 YYDKDF (reference sequence). The CDR3 loop spans 16 amino acids. Written as DNA, the CDR3 is TGTGCCACCAGCAGAGATCCGTGGAGCTCCTACAATGAGCAGTTCTTC. Translating gives CATSRDPWSSYNEQFF.

This chain connects TRBV9 to TRBJ2-7, with D perhaps TRBD2 (6 bases). V was shortened by 0 bases and J by 2 bases, with 12 bases between the two germline ends. Germline assignment: CDR1 SGDLS and CDR2 YYNGEE. CDR3 size: 15 residues. CDR3 sequence (DNA): TGTGCCAGCAGCGTAGCGGGGGACGGCACCTACGAGCAGTACTTC. It yields the protein CASSVAGDGTYEQYF. Looking up the rest from reference TRBV9 and TRBJ2-7 gives the full variable domain: DSGVTQTPKHLITATGQRVTLRCSPRSGDLSVYWYQQSLDQGLQFLIQYYNGEERAKGNILERFSAQQFPDLHSELNLSSLELGDSALYFCASSVAGDGTYEQYFGPGTRLTVT.

The DNA for the CDR3 is TGCGCCAGCAGCTGGCAGGGGCAGGGAACCTACAATGAGCAGTTCTTC. Translated: CASSWQGQGTYNEQFF. This sequence joins TRBV5-1 and TRBJ2-1, with D perhaps TRBD1 (6 bases). CDR3 length: 16 amino acids. V was shortened by 3 bases and J by 2 bases, with 15 bases between the two germline ends. From germline, CDR1 is SGHRS and CDR2 YFSETQ.

The rearrangement uses TRBV7-9 and TRBJ2-5, with D possibly being TRBD2 (6 bases). In germline, CDR1 is SEHNR, CDR2 FQNEAQ (reference sequence). V lost 5 bases, J lost 5 bases, and 12 bases lay in between. The CDR3 runs 13 residues. The CDR3 DNA reads TGTGCCAGCAGCGGGCTGGCGGGGGAGACCCAGTACTTC. Amino acids: CASSGLAGETQYF.

This chain links TRBV29-1 with TRBJ1-2, with D unclear. Trimming left V 5 bases short and J 8 bases short, with 24 bases between. Germline CDR1 and CDR2: SQVTM and ANQGSEA. CDR3 size: 15 residues. DNA of the CDR3: TGCAGCGTTCGACTCGGAGCAGCCCCGCTGCGGGGCTACACCTTC. This translates into CSVRLGAAPLRGYTF. Supplemented by reference TRBV29-1 and TRBJ1-2, the full variable domain reads SAVISQKPSRDICQRGTSLTIQCQVDSQVTMMFWYRQQPGQSLTLIATANQGSEATYESGFVIDKFPISRPNLTFSTLTVSNMSPEDSSIYLCSVRLGAAPLRGYTFGSGTRLTVV.

This chain joins TRBV18 and TRBJ2-7; the match to TRBD2 covers 7 bases. This CDR3 has 14 residues. Germline trimming cut 2 bases from V and 6 bases from J; bases unmatched to any gene: 7. The germline CDR1 and CDR2 sequences are KGHSH and LQKENI. The DNA for the CDR3 is TGTGCCAGCTCACCAGACGGAGGGAGGGGCGAGCAGTACTTC. It encodes CASSPDGGRGEQYF.

This sequence joins TRBV14 and TRBJ1-1, with 9 positions matching TRBD1. J was trimmed by 3 bases and V by 6 bases; bases with no gene match: 5. Germline CDR1 reads SGHDN; CDR2 reads FVKESK. The CDR3 totals 14 residues. CDR3 loop: CASSRQGGHTEAFF. The CDR3 coding sequence is TGTGCCAGCAGTAGACAGGGGGGACACACTGAAGCTTTCTTT.

This clone appeared a single time. The rearrangement links TRBV4-2 to TRBJ2-7; D unclear. Germline lookup yields CDR1 LGHNA and CDR2 YNFKEQ. V shed 3 bases and J shed 1 base, with 13 bases lying between them. The CDR3 is 15 amino acids. CDR3 in amino acids: CASSQPLGLSYEQYF. In nucleotides, the CDR3 is TGTGCCAGCAGCCAGCCCCTGGGCCTTTCCTACGAGCAGTACTTC.